The rows below give T cell receptor beta chains drawn from one sample of a study of blood T cell repertoires in COVID-19. This table comes from immunoSEQ multiplex PCR, and its TCRdb copy is limited to in-frame clones, with some not included. The data contain under 85,000 clones, around 85% of them seen just once; the ten biggest clones take up approximately 16%. The specimen was peripheral blood. These receptors were obtained from a man between 40 and 49 years old with COVID-19, enrolled during active disease. Each CDR3 is given with its conserved first and last residue. A D gene is named only where the DNA matches it firmly.

V,D,J,DNA,CDR3
TRBV7-8,TRBD1,TRBJ2-7,TGTGCCAGCAGCTTGGCAGGGGGCTTCCACGAGCAGTACTTC,CASSLAGGFHEQYF
TRBV2,.,TRBJ2-1,TGTGCCAGCAGTGAATGGGGGGGGGCGACCTACAATGAGCAGTTCTTC,CASSEWGGATYNEQFF
TRBV3-1/TRBV3-2,TRBD2,TRBJ2-3,TGTGCCAGCAGCTCACTCGGGCGGGGGGGCGGAGATACGCAGTATTTT,CASSSLGRGGGDTQYF
TRBV5-1,.,TRBJ2-5,TGCGCCAGCAGCTCGGGACTAGAGACCCAGTACTTC,CASSSGLETQYF
TRBV2,TRBD1,TRBJ1-5,TGTGCCAGCAGGAGACAGGGGAATCAGCCCCAGCATTTT,CASRRQGNQPQHF
TRBV11-2,TRBD1,TRBJ2-2,TGTGCCAGCAGCTTTGCCGGGACAGTAAACACCGGGGAGCTGTTTTTT,CASSFAGTVNTGELFF
TRBV10-3,.,TRBJ1-4,TGTGCCATCAGTGAGGGAGGTGAAAAACTGTTTTTT,CAISEGGEKLFF
TRBV11-2,TRBD1,TRBJ1-1,TGTGCCAGCACATGGACAGGGGACACTGAAGCTTTCTTT,CASTWTGDTEAFF
TRBV12-3/TRBV12-4,.,TRBJ2-5,TGTGCCAGCAGACACGACTACCAAGAGACCCAGTACTTC,CASRHDYQETQYF
TRBV6-5,.,TRBJ1-4,TGTGCCAGCTCCCCCTACGGGCAGGGTGAGGAAAAACTGTTTTTT,CASSPYGQGEEKLFF